This entry features one T cell receptor (beta chain) sequence. Antigen: not known. This sample is drawn from a study of cytomegalovirus exposure and HLA in healthy donors. Study-wide points: Later analysis indicated greater clonal expansion among HLA-associated TCR beta chains than among equally common other chains.

The CDR3 sequence is 16 residues long. Trimming took off 6 bases at V and 4 bases at J, with 19 bases between the two ends. CDR1 and CDR2 from the germline V gene are SNHLY and FYNNEI. The PCR used 60 Vbeta and 13 Jbeta primers. Assay: immunoSEQ multiplex PCR; the TCRdb copy retains only in-frame clones and omits some. Among roughly 180,000 clones, more than 70% were seen once, and the ten largest hold approximately 0.98%. Sampled while nominally healthy, donors likely had unrecorded immune exposures. Sample: PBMCs. This TCR derives from a man aged 25-40 years in good health and CMV-seronegative. This chain uses TRBV2 with TRBJ1-3; D call uncertain. The CDR3 DNA follows: TGTGCCAGCAGGGAAAGATCGGGGATGGCCGGAAACACCATATATTTT. This codes for CASRERSGMAGNTIYF.